This T cell receptor beta chain comes out of a study of blood T cell repertoires in COVID-19. Study-wide background: COVID-19 samples, acute and convalescent, were from the United States, Italy and Spain. Sources were T cells, B-cell-depleted T cells, or PBMCs; the material itself was cDNA or gDNA.

Profiled with immunoSEQ multiplex PCR; TCRdb holds only in-frame clones, not every one. The data hold roughly 670,000 clones, with 90% observed a single time. This CDR3 contains 15 residues. From germline, CDR1 is ENHRY and CDR2 SYGVKD. V lost 4 bases and J lost 0, with 10 bases in between. The chain recombines TRBV10-3 with TRBJ2-1; D may be TRBD1 (5 bases). The TCR originated in a woman under 30 with acute or convalescent COVID-19. The sequencing input was peripheral blood. This chain's CDR3 is CAISGGGSSYNEQFF. Here the CDR3 DNA reads TGTGCCATCAGTGGGGGCGGTAGCTCCTACAATGAGCAGTTCTTC.